These T cell receptor beta chains were read from a single sample in a study of T cells after posttransplantation cyclophosphamide. Method: immunoSEQ multiplex PCR; TCRdb's copy keeps in-frame clones and lacks some. The table lists roughly 840 clones, 48% of them singletons. Sequenced material: CD8+ T cells sorted from blood, taken after allogeneic stem cell transplant with posttransplant cyclophosphamide. These TCRs come from a female patient in her sixties who received an allogeneic stem cell transplant from a related donor and was CMV-positive. Part of the T cells may come from the graft donor. Both conserved end residues are part of each CDR3. The order of the fields is CDR3 protein, CDR3 DNA, J gene, V gene, clone size, D gene. The D gene is left open where the match is weak. Size is omitted from some rows. Given values are once, few, many or a class for expanded clones.

CASSPLAGDTSEQYF TGTGCCAGCAGCCCCTTAGCGGGAGACACCTCCGAGCAGTACTTC TRBJ2-7 TRBV7-2 - TRBD2
CASSQDGAGGLGEQFF TGTGCCAGCAGCCAAGACGGCGCGGGAGGGCTGGGTGAGCAGTTCTTC TRBJ2-1 TRBV11-1 few TRBD2
CSAMGLAGGYTQYF TGCAGCGCAATGGGACTAGCGGGGGGATATACGCAGTATTTT TRBJ2-3 TRBV29-1 - TRBD2
CASSLGGGVETDTQYF TGTGCCAGCAGCTTAGGGGGCGGGGTCGAAACAGATACGCAGTATTTT TRBJ2-3 TRBV11-2 few -
CARGEVSEAFF TGTGCCAGAGGTGAGGTATCTGAAGCTTTCTTT TRBJ1-1 TRBV7-9 few -
CASRREQPQHF TGTGCCAGCAGGCGGGAGCAGCCCCAGCATTTT TRBJ1-5 TRBV6-6 few -
CASSQNRVSPLHF TGCGCCAGCAGCCAAAACAGGGTTTCACCCCTCCACTTT TRBJ1-6 TRBV4-1 - -
CASSLQRVGTEAFF TGTGCCAGCAGTTTACAGAGGGTGGGGACTGAAGCTTTCTTT TRBJ1-1 TRBV28 medium-sized -
CASSPGLAGGLSYNEQFF TGCGCCAGCAGCCCAGGACTAGCGGGGGGGCTGTCCTACAATGAGCAGTTCTTC TRBJ2-1 TRBV4-3 - TRBD2
CASSFALAGGETQYF TGTGCCAGCAGTTTTGCCCTAGCGGGCGGGGAGACCCAGTACTTC TRBJ2-5 TRBV28 - TRBD2
CASSFLPSYEQYF TGTGCCAGCAGTTTCCTTCCCTCGTACGAGCAGTACTTC TRBJ2-7 TRBV27 - -
CASSPGLVEQFF TGTGCCAGCAGTCCTGGACTGGTAGAGCAGTTCTTC TRBJ2-1 TRBV27 - -
CASSLGQGAYNEQFF TGTGCCAGCAGCTTAGGACAGGGGGCCTACAATGAGCAGTTCTTC TRBJ2-1 TRBV7-3 - TRBD1
CASSQGGEQYF TGTGCCAGCAGCCAGGGGGGCGAGCAGTACTTC TRBJ2-7 TRBV14 - -
CAWTLDSGGYTF TGTGCCTGGACCTTGGACTCCGGCGGCTACACCTTC TRBJ1-2 TRBV30 few -
CASSQMASGRASQFF TGTGCCAGCAGTCAAATGGCTAGCGGGAGGGCCTCTCAGTTCTTC TRBJ2-1 TRBV13 - TRBD2
CASSTGSDEQFF TGTGCCAGCAGTACAGGGTCAGATGAGCAGTTCTTC TRBJ2-1 TRBV6-4 - -
CAIGLAGANVLTF TGTGCCATCGGACTTGCTGGGGCCAACGTCCTGACTTTC TRBJ2-6 TRBV6-4 few -
CASSLGGGVETDTQYF TGTGCCAGCAGCTTAGGGGGCGGGGTCGAAACAGATACGCAGTATTTT TRBJ2-3 TRBV7-9 few -
CASSGLGSRGYEQYF TGTGCCAGTAGTGGACTAGGCTCGAGGGGATACGAGCAGTACTTC TRBJ2-7 TRBV19 few TRBD2
CASSLGTGTGNQPQHF TGTGCCAGCAGTTTAGGGACAGGGACGGGCAATCAGCCCCAGCATTTT TRBJ1-5 TRBV27 - TRBD1
CALEVSSYEQYF TGTGCCCTAGAGGTCAGCTCCTACGAGCAGTACTTC TRBJ2-7 TRBV11-2 - -
CASRPTELIPNQPQHF TGTGCCAGCAGACCAACGGAGCTTATTCCCAATCAGCCCCAGCATTTT TRBJ1-5 TRBV28 - -
CSVEDRGIVPYEQYF TGCAGCGTTGAAGATAGAGGGATTGTTCCCTACGAGCAGTACTTC TRBJ2-7 TRBV29-1 - -
CASSALLGSGSPLHF TGTGCCAGTAGTGCCCTTCTGGGCTCAGGTTCACCCCTCCACTTT TRBJ1-6 TRBV19 medium-sized -
CASSLPRGRNYEQYF TGTGCCAGCAGCTTACCTAGGGGGCGAAACTACGAGCAGTACTTC TRBJ2-7 TRBV11-2 - TRBD1
CAVLLAGEIQETQYF TGTGCCGTCCTACTAGCGGGGGAGATTCAAGAGACCCAGTACTTC TRBJ2-5 TRBV7-2 - TRBD2